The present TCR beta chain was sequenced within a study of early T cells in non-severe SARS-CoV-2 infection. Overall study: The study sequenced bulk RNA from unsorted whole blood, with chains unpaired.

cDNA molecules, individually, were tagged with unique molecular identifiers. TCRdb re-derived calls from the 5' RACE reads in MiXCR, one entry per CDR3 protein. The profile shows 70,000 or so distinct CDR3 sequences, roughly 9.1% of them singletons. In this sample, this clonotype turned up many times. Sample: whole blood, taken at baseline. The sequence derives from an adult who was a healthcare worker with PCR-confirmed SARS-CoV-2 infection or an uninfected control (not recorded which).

The CDR3 DNA sequence: TGTGCCAGCAGTTTGGATGACTCCTACGAGCAGTACTTC. Protein product: CASSLDDSYEQYF. The chain is built from TRBV12-3 or TRBV12-4 and TRBJ2-7; D remains ambiguous. V shed 3 bases and J shed 0 bases, with 6 bases lying between them. The CDR3 loop spans 13 amino acids.